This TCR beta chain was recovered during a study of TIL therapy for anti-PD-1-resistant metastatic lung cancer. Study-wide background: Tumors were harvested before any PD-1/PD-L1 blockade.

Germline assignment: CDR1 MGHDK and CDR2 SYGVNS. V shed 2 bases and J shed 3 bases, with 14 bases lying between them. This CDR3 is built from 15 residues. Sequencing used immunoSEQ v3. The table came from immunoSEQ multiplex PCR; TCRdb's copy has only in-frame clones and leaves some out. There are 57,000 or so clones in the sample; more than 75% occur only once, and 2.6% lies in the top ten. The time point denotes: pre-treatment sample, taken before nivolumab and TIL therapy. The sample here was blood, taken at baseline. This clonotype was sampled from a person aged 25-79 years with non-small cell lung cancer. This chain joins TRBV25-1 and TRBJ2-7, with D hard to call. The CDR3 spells CASSEQPGGYYEQYF. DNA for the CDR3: TGTGCCAGCAGTGAACAACCAGGCGGCTACTACGAGCAGTACTTC.